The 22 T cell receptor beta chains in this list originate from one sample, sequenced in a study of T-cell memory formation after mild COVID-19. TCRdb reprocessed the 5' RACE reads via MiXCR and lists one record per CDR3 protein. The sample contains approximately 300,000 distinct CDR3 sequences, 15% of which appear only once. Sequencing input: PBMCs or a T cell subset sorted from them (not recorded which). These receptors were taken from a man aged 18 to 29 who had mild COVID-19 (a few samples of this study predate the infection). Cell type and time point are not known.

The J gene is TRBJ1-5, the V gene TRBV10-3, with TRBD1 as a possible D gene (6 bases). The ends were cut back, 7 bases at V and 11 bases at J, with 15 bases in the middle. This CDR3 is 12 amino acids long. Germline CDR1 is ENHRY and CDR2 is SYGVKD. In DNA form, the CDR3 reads TGTGCCATCACAGGGGAAGGAATAGCCCAGCATTTT. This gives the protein CAITGEGIAQHF.

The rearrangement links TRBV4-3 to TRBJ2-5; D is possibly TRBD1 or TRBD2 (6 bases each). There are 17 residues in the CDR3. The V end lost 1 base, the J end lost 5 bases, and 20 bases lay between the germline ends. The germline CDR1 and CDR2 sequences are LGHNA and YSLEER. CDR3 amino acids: CASSQVSRGGGFETQYF. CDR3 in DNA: TGCGCCAGCAGCCAAGTCTCCAGGGGTGGAGGGTTTGAGACCCAGTACTTC.

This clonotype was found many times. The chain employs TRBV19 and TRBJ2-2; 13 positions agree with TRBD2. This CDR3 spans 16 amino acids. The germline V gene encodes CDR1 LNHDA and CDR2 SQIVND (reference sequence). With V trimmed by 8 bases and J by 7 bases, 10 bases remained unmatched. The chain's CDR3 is CASSRTSGGRVGELFF. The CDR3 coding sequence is TGTGCCAGTTCGAGGACTAGCGGGGGTAGGGTCGGGGAGCTGTTTTTT.

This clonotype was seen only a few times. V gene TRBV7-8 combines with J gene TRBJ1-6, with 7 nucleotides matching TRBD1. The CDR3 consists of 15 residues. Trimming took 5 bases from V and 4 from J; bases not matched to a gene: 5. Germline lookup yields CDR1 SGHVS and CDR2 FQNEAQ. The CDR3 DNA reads TGTGCCAGCAGCATACAGGGGCAATATAATTCACCCCTCCACTTT. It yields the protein CASSIQGQYNSPLHF.

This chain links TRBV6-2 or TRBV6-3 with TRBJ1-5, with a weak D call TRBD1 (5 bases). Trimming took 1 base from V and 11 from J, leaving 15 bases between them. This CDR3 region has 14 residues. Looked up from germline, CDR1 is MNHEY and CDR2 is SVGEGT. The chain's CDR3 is CASSYFADSRSQHF. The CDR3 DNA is TGTGCCAGCAGTTACTTCGCCGACAGCAGGTCCCAGCATTTT.

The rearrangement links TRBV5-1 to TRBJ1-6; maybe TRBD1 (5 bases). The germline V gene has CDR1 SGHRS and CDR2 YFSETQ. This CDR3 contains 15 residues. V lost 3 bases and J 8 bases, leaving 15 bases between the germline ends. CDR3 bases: TGCGCCAGCAGCTCAACACCGGGGGGTTATTCACCCCTCCACTTT. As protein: CASSSTPGGYSPLHF. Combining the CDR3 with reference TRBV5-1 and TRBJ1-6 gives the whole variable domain KAGVTQTPRYLIKTRGQQVTLSCSPISGHRSVSWYQQTPGQGLQFLFEYFSETQRNKGNFPGRFSGRQFSNSRSEMNVSTLELGDSALYLCASSSTPGGYSPLHFGNGTRLTVT.

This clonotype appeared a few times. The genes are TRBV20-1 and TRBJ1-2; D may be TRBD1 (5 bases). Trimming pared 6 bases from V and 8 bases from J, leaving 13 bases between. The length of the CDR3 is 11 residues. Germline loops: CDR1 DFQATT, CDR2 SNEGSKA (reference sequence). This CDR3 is CSAIPGRGYTF. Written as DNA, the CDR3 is TGCAGTGCCATACCGGGGCGGGGCTACACCTTC.

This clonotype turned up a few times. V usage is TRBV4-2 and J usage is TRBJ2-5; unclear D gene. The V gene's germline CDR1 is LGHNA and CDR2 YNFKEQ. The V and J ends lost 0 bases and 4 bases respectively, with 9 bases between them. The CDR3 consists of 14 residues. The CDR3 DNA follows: TGTGCCAGCAGCCAAGATGTCAGCCGAGAGACCCAGTACTTC. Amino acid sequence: CASSQDVSRETQYF.

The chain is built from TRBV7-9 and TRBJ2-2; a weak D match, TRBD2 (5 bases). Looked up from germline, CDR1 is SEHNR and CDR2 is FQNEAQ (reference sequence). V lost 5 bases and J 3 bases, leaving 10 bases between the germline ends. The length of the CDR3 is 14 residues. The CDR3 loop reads CASSRGGDTGELFF. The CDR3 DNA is TGTGCCAGCAGCAGAGGAGGAGACACCGGGGAGCTGTTTTTT.

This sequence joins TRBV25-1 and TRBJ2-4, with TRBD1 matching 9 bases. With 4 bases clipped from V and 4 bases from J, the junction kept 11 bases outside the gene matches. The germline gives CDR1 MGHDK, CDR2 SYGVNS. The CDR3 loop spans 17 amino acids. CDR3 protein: CASSASRDRVSKNIQYF. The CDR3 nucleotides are TGTGCCAGCAGTGCGTCAAGGGACAGGGTATCTAAAAACATTCAGTACTTC. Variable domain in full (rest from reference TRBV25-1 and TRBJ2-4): EADIYQTPRYLVIGTGKKITLECSQTMGHDKMYWYQQDPGMELHLIHYSYGVNSTEKGDLSSESTVSRIRTEHFPLTLESARPSHTSQYLCASSASRDRVSKNIQYFGAGTRLSVL.

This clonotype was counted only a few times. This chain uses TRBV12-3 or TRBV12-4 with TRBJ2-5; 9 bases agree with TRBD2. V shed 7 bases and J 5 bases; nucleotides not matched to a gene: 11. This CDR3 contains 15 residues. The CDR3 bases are TGTGCCAGCAACCGCGGGGGGGCGATTTGGGAGACCCAGTACTTC. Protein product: CASNRGGAIWETQYF.

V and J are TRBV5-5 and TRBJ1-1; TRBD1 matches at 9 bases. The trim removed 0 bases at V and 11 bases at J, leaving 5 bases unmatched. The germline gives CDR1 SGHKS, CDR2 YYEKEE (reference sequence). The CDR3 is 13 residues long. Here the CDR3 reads CASSLVGTGRAFF. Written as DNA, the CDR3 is TGTGCCAGCAGCTTGGTAGGGACAGGGAGGGCTTTCTTT.

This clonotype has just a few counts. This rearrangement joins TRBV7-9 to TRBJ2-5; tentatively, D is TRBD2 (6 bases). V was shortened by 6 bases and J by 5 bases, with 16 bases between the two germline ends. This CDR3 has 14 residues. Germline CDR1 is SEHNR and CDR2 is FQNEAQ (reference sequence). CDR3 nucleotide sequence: TGTGCCAGCAGGCGGGGCGACGACCGGGAGACCCAGTACTTC. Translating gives CASRRGDDRETQYF.

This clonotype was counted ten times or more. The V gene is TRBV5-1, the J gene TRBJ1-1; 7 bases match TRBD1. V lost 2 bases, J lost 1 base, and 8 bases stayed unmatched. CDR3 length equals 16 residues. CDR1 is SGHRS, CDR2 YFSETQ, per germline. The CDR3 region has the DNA TGCGCCAGCAGCTTCAATACCGGGACAGAGAACACTGAAGCTTTCTTT. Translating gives CASSFNTGTENTEAFF.

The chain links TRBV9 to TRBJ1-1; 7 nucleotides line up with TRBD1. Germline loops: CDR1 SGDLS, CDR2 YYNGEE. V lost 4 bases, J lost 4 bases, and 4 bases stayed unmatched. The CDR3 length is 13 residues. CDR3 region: CASSFRTGTEAFF. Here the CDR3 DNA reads TGTGCCAGCAGCTTCCGGACAGGCACTGAAGCTTTCTTT.

This chain's CDR3 is CASSQEDTGFSGNTIYF. The CDR3 region has the DNA TGCGCCAGCAGCCAAGAAGATACAGGGTTCTCTGGAAACACCATATATTTT. The V call is TRBV4-1, the J call TRBJ1-3; a possible D gene is TRBD1 (6 bases). CDR1 and CDR2 from the germline V gene are MGHRA and YSYEKL. Trimming took off 0 bases at V and 0 bases at J, with 12 bases between the two ends. This CDR3 has 17 amino acids.

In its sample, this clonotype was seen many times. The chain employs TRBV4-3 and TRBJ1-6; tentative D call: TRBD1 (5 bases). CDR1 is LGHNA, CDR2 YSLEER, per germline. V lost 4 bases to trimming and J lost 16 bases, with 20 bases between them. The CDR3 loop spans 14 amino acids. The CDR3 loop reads CASSRRVGEVGLHF. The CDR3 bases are TGCGCCAGCAGCCGGAGAGTGGGGGAGGTTGGGCTCCACTTT.

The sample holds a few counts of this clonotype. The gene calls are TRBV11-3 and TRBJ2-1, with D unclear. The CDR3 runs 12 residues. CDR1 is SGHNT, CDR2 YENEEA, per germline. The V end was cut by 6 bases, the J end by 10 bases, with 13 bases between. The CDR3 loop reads CASSSPAREQFF. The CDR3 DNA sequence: TGTGCCAGCAGTTCCCCCGCGAGGGAGCAGTTCTTC.

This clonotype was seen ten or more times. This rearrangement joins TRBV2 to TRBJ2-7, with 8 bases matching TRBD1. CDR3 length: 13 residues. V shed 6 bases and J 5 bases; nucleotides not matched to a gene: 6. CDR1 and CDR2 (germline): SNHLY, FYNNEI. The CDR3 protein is CASRPQQGDEQYF. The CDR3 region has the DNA TGTGCCAGCAGACCGCAACAGGGGGACGAGCAGTACTTC.

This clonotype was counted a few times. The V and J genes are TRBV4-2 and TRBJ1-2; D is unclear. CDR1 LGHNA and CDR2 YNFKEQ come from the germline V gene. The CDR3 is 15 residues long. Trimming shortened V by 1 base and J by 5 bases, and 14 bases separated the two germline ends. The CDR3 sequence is CASSQGRSLGYGYTF. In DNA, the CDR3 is TGTGCCAGCAGCCAAGGCAGGAGCCTTGGATATGGCTACACCTTC.

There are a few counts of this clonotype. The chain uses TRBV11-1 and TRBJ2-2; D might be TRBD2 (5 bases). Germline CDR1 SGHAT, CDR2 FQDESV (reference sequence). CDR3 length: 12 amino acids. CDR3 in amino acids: CGSGFYTGELFF. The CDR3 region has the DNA TGTGGTTCGGGATTCTACACCGGGGAGCTGTTTTTT.

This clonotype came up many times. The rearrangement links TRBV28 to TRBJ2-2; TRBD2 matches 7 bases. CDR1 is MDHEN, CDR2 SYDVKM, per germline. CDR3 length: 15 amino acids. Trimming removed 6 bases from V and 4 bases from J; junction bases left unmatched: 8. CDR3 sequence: CASRTQRGSTGELFF. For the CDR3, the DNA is TGTGCCAGCAGAACCCAGCGGGGATCCACCGGGGAGCTGTTTTTT.